The TCR beta chain described here comes from a study of blood T cell repertoires in COVID-19. V shed 2 bases and J 5 bases; nucleotides not matched to a gene: 4. There are 15 residues in the CDR3. Per germline, CDR1 SGHTA and CDR2 FQGTGA. Profiled with immunoSEQ multiplex PCR; TCRdb holds only in-frame clones, not every one. This table holds 120,000 to 150,000 clones, 85% to 90% found once. The chain joins TRBV7-3 to TRBJ2-2; TRBD2 agrees at 8 bases. This receptor was taken from a man over 45 with active or convalescent COVID-19. Sequencing was carried out using peripheral blood. CDR3 coding DNA: TGTGCCAGCAGCTTATCCAGCGGGAGAACCGGGGAGCTGTTTTTT. The encoded protein is CASSLSSGRTGELFF.